The 12 T cell receptor beta chains given below trace back to one sample, sequenced in a study of T cells expressing NK-cell markers (dated by TCRdb to the early 2020s). The method behind the library was 5' RACE. Sequencing used an Illumina HiSeq 2000. TCRdb reprocessed the public reads and reports one entry per CDR3 protein sequence, without DNA. The sample's table lists a count of 350,000 to 450,000 distinct CDR3 sequences. The top ten clones comprise 5.2% of the sample. Sequenced sample: blood T cells: a sorted CD56 or NKG2C T cell subset, CD4+ or CD8+ T cells, or bulk PBMC T cells (not recorded which). The receptors were gathered from a man aged 18 to 69 in good health.

Here the CDR3 reads CASSPSLGAGDTQYF. The chain links TRBV7-3 to TRBJ2-3; the TCRdb D gene call, TRBD1, has no DNA to confirm it. The CDR3 has 15 amino acids. Germline CDR1 reads SGHTA; CDR2 reads FQGTGA.

The chain joins TRBV19 to TRBJ1-1. This CDR3 is 13 amino acids long. Germline CDR1 reads LNHDA; CDR2 reads SQIVND (reference sequence). The CDR3 spells CASSRRGNTEAFF.

V gene TRBV5-1 combines with J gene TRBJ1-1. Germline loops: CDR1 SGHRS, CDR2 YFSETQ. CDR3 length equals 17 residues. CDR3 residues: CASSFKREVPTNTEAFF.

This chain uses TRBV2 with TRBJ2-7; TCRdb's assignment of TRBD2 cannot be checked, as there is no DNA. Germline V CDR1 and CDR2: SNHLY, FYNNEI. The CDR3 runs to 14 residues. CDR3 amino acids: CASHIAGGSYEQYF.

This CDR3 is CASSRITWGGSNTGELFF. The rearrangement links TRBV5-6 to TRBJ2-2; TCRdb outputs TRBD1, but without DNA this stays unchecked. This CDR3 is 18 amino acids long. From germline, CDR1 is SGHDT and CDR2 YYEEEE.

V usage is TRBV7-2 and J usage is TRBJ1-6. Germline assignment: CDR1 SGHTA and CDR2 FQGNSA. This CDR3 is built from 16 residues. CDR3 region: CASSLVSVQGNSPLHF. The variable domain in full, with the rest retrieved from reference TRBV7-2 and TRBJ1-6, is GAGVSQSPSNKVTEKGKDVELRCDPISGHTALYWYRQSLGQGLEFLIYFQGNSAPDKSGLPSDRFSAERTGGSVSTLTIQRTQQEDSAVYLCASSLVSVQGNSPLHFGNGTRLTVT.

This chain uses TRBV29-1 with TRBJ2-1; the D call from TCRdb, TRBD2, cannot be confirmed without DNA. This CDR3 is built from 11 residues. Germline CDR1 SQVTM, CDR2 ANQGSEA. The CDR3 region is CSGGEADEQFF.

The chain links TRBV4-1 to TRBJ2-2; TCRdb picks TRBD1, but there is no DNA to check that call. CDR1 is MGHRA, CDR2 YSYEKL, per germline. This CDR3 has 15 residues. The CDR3 here is CASSHLGQGGGELFF.

The V gene is TRBV19, the J gene TRBJ2-7; with no DNA, the TCRdb D assignment of TRBD1 cannot be verified. This CDR3 contains 15 residues. Germline loops: CDR1 LNHDA, CDR2 SQIVND (reference sequence). The chain's CDR3 is CASSFPGQGAYEQYF.

This chain connects TRBV6-5 to TRBJ2-7; lacking DNA, the TRBD1 call made by TCRdb goes unchecked. In germline, CDR1 is MNHEY, CDR2 SVGAGI. The length of the CDR3 is 17 residues. This CDR3 reads CASSFLKTGSGSYEQYF.

The chain links TRBV30 to TRBJ2-3; TCRdb lists TRBD1, though no DNA is available to test this call. Germline CDR1 and CDR2: GTSNPN and SVGIG (reference sequence). This CDR3 has 13 amino acids. The CDR3 sequence is CAVRDTDTDTQYF.

The chain's CDR3 is CASSQDQASSYNEQFF. The chain carries TRBV4-1 and TRBJ2-1. The germline V gene has CDR1 MGHRA and CDR2 YSYEKL. This CDR3 is 16 amino acids long.